These 11 T cell receptor beta chains share one sample of origin, sequenced in a study of blood T cell repertoires in COVID-19. Produced via immunoSEQ multiplex PCR; TCRdb's table is partial and in-frame only. Among 200,000 to 250,000 clones listed, less than 90% were seen once. Material: PBMCs or T cells enriched from blood (not recorded which). The receptors shown here come from a woman aged 40 to 50 who had recovered from COVID-19.

This clone was seen only once. The V gene is TRBV19, the J gene TRBJ2-1; 11 bases align to TRBD2. The junction had 8 bases not matched to a gene; V was cut back by 7 bases and J by 9 bases. Germline V gene sequence: CDR1 LNHDA, CDR2 SQIVND (reference sequence). The CDR3 is 14 amino acids. The CDR3 sequence is CASMGGGLAAEQFF. In DNA, the CDR3 is TGTGCCAGTATGGGGGGGGGACTAGCGGCTGAGCAGTTCTTC.

This sequence joins TRBV11-2 and TRBJ2-1, with 13 nucleotides matching TRBD2. This CDR3 is built from 15 residues. V gave up 3 bases and J gave up 9 bases; unmatched junction bases: 5. Germline V gene lookup returns CDR1 SGHAT and CDR2 FQNNGV. Here the CDR3 reads CASSLTSGRWGEQFF. In DNA form, the CDR3 reads TGTGCCAGCAGCTTGACTAGCGGGAGGTGGGGTGAGCAGTTCTTC.

The chain links TRBV5-1 to TRBJ1-2; D may be TRBD1 (5 bases). V was clipped by 4 bases and J by 2 bases, with 12 bases between them. CDR3 size: 14 residues. Germline values: CDR1 SGHRS, CDR2 YFSETQ. The CDR3 loop is CASSPRQSNYGYTF. In DNA, the CDR3 is TGCGCCAGCAGCCCTCGACAGTCGAACTATGGCTACACCTTC.

The chain employs TRBV12-3 or TRBV12-4 and TRBJ1-2; TRBD1 aligns across 7 bases. J lost 8 bases, V lost 5 bases, and 2 bases had no gene match. The length of the CDR3 is 11 residues. Written as DNA, the CDR3 is TGTGCCAGCAGTAAGGACAGGGGCTACACCTTC. Translation gives CASSKDRGYTF.

J is TRBJ1-1 and V is TRBV28, with 12 bases identical to TRBD1. J was trimmed by 3 bases and V by 4 bases; bases with no gene match: 6. Germline CDR1 is MDHEN and CDR2 is SYDVKM. This CDR3 comprises 16 residues. The CDR3 loop reads CASSSGTGGGHTEAFF. The CDR3 nucleotides are TGTGCCAGCAGTTCCGGGACAGGGGGCGGTCACACTGAAGCTTTCTTT.

V and J are TRBV19 and TRBJ2-5; 12 bases are a match to TRBD2. The CDR3 has 15 amino acids. The J segment lost 9 bases and the V segment lost 2 bases, leaving 7 bases of the junction unmatched. The germline CDR1 and CDR2 sequences are LNHDA and SQIVND (reference sequence). DNA of the CDR3: TGTGCCAGTAGTATAATGACTAGCGGGAGTGTTGCCCAGTACTTC. This sequence encodes CASSIMTSGSVAQYF.

CDR3 nucleotide sequence: TGTGCCACCAGTGACAGCGGGGGGCTGGGTGGGCCTACAGATACGCAGTATTTT. It translates to CATSDSGGLGGPTDTQYF. The chain joins TRBV24-1 to TRBJ2-3; 9 positions match TRBD2. Losses at the gene ends were 4 bases for V and 3 bases for J; bases not matched to a gene: 13. Germline lookup yields CDR1 KGHDR and CDR2 SFDVKD. The CDR3 runs to 18 residues.

V and J are TRBV24-1 and TRBJ2-3; the match to TRBD1 covers 7 bases. J lost 2 bases, V lost 3 bases, and 13 bases had no gene match. Germline CDR1 reads KGHDR; CDR2 reads SFDVKD. The CDR3 is made up of 18 amino acids. In DNA form, the CDR3 reads TGTGCCACCAGTGATCCCGGACCAACAGGGGTAGCCACAGATACGCAGTATTTT. It specifies CATSDPGPTGVATDTQYF.

This clone was observed once. The DNA of the CDR3 is TGTGCCTCCTACTGGGGCACAGGGGTAAATGGCTACACCTTC. Amino acid sequence: CASYWGTGVNGYTF. This chain links TRBV7-2 with TRBJ1-2, with TRBD1 matching over 7 bases. Germline assignment: CDR1 SGHTA and CDR2 FQGNSA. V shed 11 bases, J shed 6 bases, and the junction held 15 bases outside the gene matches. The CDR3 extends over 14 amino acids.

The genes are TRBV9 and TRBJ2-1; 10 nucleotides line up with TRBD2. The CDR3 covers 15 residues. The V gene end was trimmed by 3 bases and the J gene end by 5 bases; junction bases not matched to a gene: 5. Germline CDR1 SGDLS, CDR2 YYNGEE. The CDR3 DNA sequence: TGTGCCAGCAGCGATGGGACTAGCGCCAACAATGAGCAGTTCTTC. Protein product: CASSDGTSANNEQFF.

V is TRBV12-3 or TRBV12-4 and J is TRBJ1-1, with D hard to call. V was clipped by 3 bases and J by 2 bases, with 7 bases between them. CDR3 length: 13 residues. In nucleotides, the CDR3 is TGTGCCAGCAGTTTTCAGGTTAACACTGAAGCTTTCTTT. This gives the protein CASSFQVNTEAFF.